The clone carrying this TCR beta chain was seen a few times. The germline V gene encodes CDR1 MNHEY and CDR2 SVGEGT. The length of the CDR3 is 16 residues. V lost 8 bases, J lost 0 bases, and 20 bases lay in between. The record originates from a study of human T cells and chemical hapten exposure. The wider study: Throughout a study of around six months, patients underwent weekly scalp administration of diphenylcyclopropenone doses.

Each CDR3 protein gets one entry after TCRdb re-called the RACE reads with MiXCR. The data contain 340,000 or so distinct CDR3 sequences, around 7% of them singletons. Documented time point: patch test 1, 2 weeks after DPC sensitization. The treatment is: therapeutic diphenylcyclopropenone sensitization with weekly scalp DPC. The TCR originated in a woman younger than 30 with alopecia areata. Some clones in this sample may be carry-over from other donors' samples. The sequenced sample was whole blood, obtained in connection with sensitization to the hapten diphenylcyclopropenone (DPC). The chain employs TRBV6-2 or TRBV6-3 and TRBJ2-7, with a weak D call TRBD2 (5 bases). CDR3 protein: CASGVGGRTPSYEQYF. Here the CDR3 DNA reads TGTGCCAGCGGAGTGGGCGGGCGGACCCCCTCCTACGAGCAGTACTTC.